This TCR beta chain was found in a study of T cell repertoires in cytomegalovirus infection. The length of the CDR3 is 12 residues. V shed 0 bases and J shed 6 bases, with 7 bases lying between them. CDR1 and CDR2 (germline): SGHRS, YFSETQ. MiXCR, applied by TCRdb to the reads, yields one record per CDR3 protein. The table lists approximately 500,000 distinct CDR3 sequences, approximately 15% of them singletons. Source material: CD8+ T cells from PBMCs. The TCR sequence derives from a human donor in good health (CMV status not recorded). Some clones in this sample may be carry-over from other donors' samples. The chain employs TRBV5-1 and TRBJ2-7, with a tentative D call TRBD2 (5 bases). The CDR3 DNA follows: TGCGCCAGCAGCTTGGACGCGGGCGAGCAGTACTTC. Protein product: CASSLDAGEQYF.